These 15 T cell receptor beta chains share one sample of origin, sequenced in a study of OX40 agonist ivuxolimab in advanced cancers. The table came from immunoSEQ multiplex PCR; TCRdb's copy has only in-frame clones and leaves some out. The data contain tens of thousands of clones, more than 80% of them singletons. The sample here was CD4+ or CD8+ T cells sorted from blood, taken in a trial of the OX40 agonist ivuxolimab. These receptors originate from an adult with an advanced solid tumor such as melanoma, head and neck, liver or kidney cancer.

Worth noting for this clone: One end of the junction varies from germline; a read error may be responsible. V and J are TRBV25-1 and TRBJ1-1; 7 positions agree with TRBD1. Germline values: CDR1 MGHDK, CDR2 SYGVNS. The length of the CDR3 is 15 residues. The CDR3 nucleotides are TGTGCCAGCGCGGGTCGCGGGGGACAGAACTCTGAAGCTTTCTTT. This encodes CASAGRGGQNSEAFF.

V and J are TRBV30 and TRBJ2-3; 12 bases match TRBD1. The CDR3 sequence is 15 residues long. The J segment lost 11 bases and the V segment lost 2 bases, leaving 11 bases of the junction unmatched. From germline, CDR1 is GTSNPN and CDR2 SVGIG (reference sequence). The chain's CDR3 is CAWSLGTGGTRGQYF. The DNA for the CDR3 is TGTGCCTGGAGTTTGGGGACAGGGGGCACCAGAGGGCAGTATTTT.

This sequence joins TRBV9 and TRBJ2-1, with 12 bases fitting TRBD2. This CDR3 region has 15 residues. Germline V gives CDR1 SGDLS, CDR2 YYNGEE. V lost 3 bases to trimming and J lost 7 bases; unmatched junction nucleotides: 5. This chain's CDR3 is CASSAPSGGANEQFF. The CDR3 DNA sequence: TGTGCCAGCAGCGCCCCTAGCGGGGGGGCAAATGAGCAGTTCTTC.

This chain uses TRBV5-1 with TRBJ1-5; 10 positions match TRBD1. The CDR3 is made up of 16 amino acids. Germline-derived CDR1 and CDR2 are SGHRS and YFSETQ. With V trimmed by 0 bases and J by 3 bases, 3 bases remained unmatched. The CDR3 here is CASSLGDRGVNQPQHF. The CDR3 coding sequence is TGCGCCAGCAGCTTGGGGGACAGGGGTGTCAATCAGCCCCAGCATTTT.

The rearrangement links TRBV10-1 to TRBJ2-5; 12 nucleotides line up with TRBD2. The trim removed 10 bases at V and 5 bases at J, leaving 14 bases unmatched. The length of the CDR3 is 16 residues. Germline values: CDR1 WNHNN, CDR2 SYGVQD (reference sequence). CDR3 residues: CATSGLAGRNVETQYF. The CDR3 nucleotides are TGCGCCACCTCAGGACTAGCGGGGCGCAATGTGGAGACCCAGTACTTC.

The genes are TRBV28 and TRBJ1-6; a weak D match, TRBD1 (5 bases). CDR1 is MDHEN, CDR2 SYDVKM, per germline. The CDR3 loop spans 13 amino acids. V gave up 5 bases and J gave up 7 bases, with 9 bases separating them. The DNA of the CDR3 is TGTGCCAGCAGTCCGGGGGGGAATTCACCCCTCCACTTT. The encoded protein is CASSPGGNSPLHF.

The chain links TRBV29-1 to TRBJ1-1; D perhaps matches TRBD1 (5 bases). Germline V lookup: CDR1 SQVTM, CDR2 ANQGSEA. The CDR3 length is 10 residues. CDR3 coding DNA: TGCAGTGCACGGGGGGTTGAAGCTTTCTTT. This sequence encodes CSARGVEAFF.

The chain is built from TRBV9 and TRBJ2-1; 9 bases line up with TRBD2. The length of the CDR3 is 15 residues. After removal of 5 bases from V and 9 bases from J, the junction contained 12 bases not matched to a gene. CDR1 is SGDLS, CDR2 YYNGEE, per germline. The CDR3 bases are TGTGCCAGCAGTCCCGGACTAGCGCCCGGCAGTGAGCAGTTCTTC. The encoded protein is CASSPGLAPGSEQFF.

The chain carries TRBV29-1 and TRBJ2-3, with D possibly matching TRBD2 (6 bases). Trimming removed 6 bases at V and 4 bases at J, with 8 bases between. Germline CDR1 SQVTM, CDR2 ANQGSEA. The CDR3 consists of 11 residues. CDR3 DNA sequence: TGCAGCGTCGGGAGTTCAGATACGCAGTATTTT. Translated: CSVGSSDTQYF.

The CDR3 spells CASSARRTYEQYF. CDR3 DNA: TGTGCCAGCAGCGCACGAAGGACCTACGAGCAGTACTTC. The chain has TRBV7-2 and TRBJ2-7; D is unresolved. This CDR3 has 13 residues. The germline V gene encodes CDR1 SGHTA and CDR2 FQGNSA. Trimming removed 5 bases from V and 2 bases from J, with 10 bases in between.

The J gene is TRBJ2-1, the V gene TRBV28; D is undetermined. CDR3 length: 13 residues. The V and J ends lost 3 bases and 8 bases respectively, with 11 bases between them. From germline, CDR1 is MDHEN and CDR2 SYDVKM. DNA for the CDR3: TGTGCCAGCAGTTTGGCCCAGCCGGATGAGCAGTTCTTC. Amino acids: CASSLAQPDEQFF.

In regard to this clone: This same CDR3 is encoded by further DNA sequences in the sample. The chain couples TRBV27 to TRBJ1-4; tentative D call: TRBD1 (5 bases). The CDR3 is 14 residues long. Germline V gene sequence: CDR1 MNHEY, CDR2 SMNVEV (reference sequence). The V and J ends lost 8 bases and 10 bases respectively, with 20 bases between them. The CDR3 spells CASSEKRGSGKLFF. In DNA form, the CDR3 reads TGTGCCAGCTCGGAGAAGAGGGGTTCTGGAAAACTGTTTTTT. Together with reference TRBV27 and TRBJ1-4, the CDR3 gives the full variable domain: EAQVTQNPRYLITVTGKKLTVTCSQNMNHEYMSWYRQDPGLGLRQIYYSMNVEVTDKGDVPEGYKVSRKEKRNFPLILESPSPNQTSLYFCASSEKRGSGKLFFGSGTQLSVL.

The chain is built from TRBV4-1 and TRBJ1-3; D is ambiguous. Germline V CDR1 and CDR2: MGHRA, YSYEKL. Trimming shortened V by 1 base and J by 2 bases, and 3 bases separated the two germline ends. This CDR3 has 13 residues. The CDR3 reads CASSQGAGNTIYF. DNA for the CDR3: TGCGCCAGCAGCCAAGGGGCTGGAAACACCATATATTTT.

The chain links TRBV2 to TRBJ2-3; 10 positions match TRBD2. The germline gives CDR1 SNHLY, CDR2 FYNNEI. V lost 4 bases and J lost 1; bases outside the gene matches: 11. This CDR3 spans 18 amino acids. CDR3 residues: CASSGLAGVGSGTDTQYF. The CDR3 DNA reads TGTGCCAGCAGTGGGCTAGCGGGAGTAGGGTCAGGCACAGATACGCAGTATTTT. Based on the CDR3 plus reference TRBV2 and TRBJ2-3, the full variable domain is EPEVTQTPSHQVTQMGQEVILRCVPISNHLYFYWYRQILGQKVEFLVSFYNNEISEKSEIFDDQFSVERPDGSNFTLKIRSTKLEDSAMYFCASSGLAGVGSGTDTQYFGPGTRLTVL.

This sequence joins TRBV19 and TRBJ1-6; D might be TRBD1 (5 bases). Germline loops: CDR1 LNHDA, CDR2 SQIVND (reference sequence). Trimming cost V 7 bases and J 1 base, with 11 bases left between them. This CDR3 has 15 amino acids. CDR3 bases: TGTGCCAGTACCCTGGGGGGATCCTATAATTCACCCCTCCACTTT. Translating gives CASTLGGSYNSPLHF.